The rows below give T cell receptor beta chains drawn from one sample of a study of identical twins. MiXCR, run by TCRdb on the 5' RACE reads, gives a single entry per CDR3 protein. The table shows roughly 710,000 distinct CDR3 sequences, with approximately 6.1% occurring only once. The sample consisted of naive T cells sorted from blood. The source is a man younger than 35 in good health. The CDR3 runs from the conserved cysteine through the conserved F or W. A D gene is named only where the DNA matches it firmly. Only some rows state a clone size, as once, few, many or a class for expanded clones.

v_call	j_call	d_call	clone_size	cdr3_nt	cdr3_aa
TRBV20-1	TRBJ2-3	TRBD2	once	TGCAGTGCTAGAGTGTCCCCCTACTCCCTAGCGGGAGCAACAGATACGCAGTATTTT	CSARVSPYSLAGATDTQYF
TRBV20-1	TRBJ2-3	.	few	TGCAGTGCTAGTGGAGTACGCGGCCACACAGATACGCAGTATTTT	CSASGVRGHTDTQYF
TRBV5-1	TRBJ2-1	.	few	TGCGCCAGCAGCTCGGGGGCGGGAGCAGTGACCTACAATGAGCAGTTCTTC	CASSSGAGAVTYNEQFF
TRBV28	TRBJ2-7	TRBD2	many	TGTGCCAGCAGTTCCGTAGCGGGAGCCTACGAGCAGTACTTC	CASSSVAGAYEQYF
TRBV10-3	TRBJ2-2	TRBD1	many	TGTGCCATCAGCCCGACCGCTGGACAGGGGTACGCCGGGGAGCTGTTTTTT	CAISPTAGQGYAGELFF
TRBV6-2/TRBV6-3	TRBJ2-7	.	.	TGTGCCAGCAGTTACTCGCTGATCTCCTACGAGCAGTACTTC	CASSYSLISYEQYF
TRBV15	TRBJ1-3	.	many	TGTGCCACCAGAGAATCACCAAGCTCTGGAAACACCATATATTTT	CATRESPSSGNTIYF
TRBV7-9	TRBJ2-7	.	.	TGTGCCAGCAGCGGTTCGGGCGAGCAGTACTTC	CASSGSGEQYF
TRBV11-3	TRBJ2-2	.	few	TGTGCCAGCAGCTTAAGAGGCGTCCAGGGCACCGGGGAGCTGTTTTTT	CASSLRGVQGTGELFF
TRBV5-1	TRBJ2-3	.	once	TGCGCCAGCGGCTTTCGAAGGAACACAGATACGCAGTATTTT	CASGFRRNTDTQYF
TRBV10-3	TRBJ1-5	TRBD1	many	TGTGCCATCAGGGACAGGGAGGATCAGCCCCAGCATTTT	CAIRDREDQPQHF
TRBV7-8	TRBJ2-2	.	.	TGTGCCAGCAGCTTACTTGGGATCCCCGGGGAGCTGTTTTTT	CASSLLGIPGELFF
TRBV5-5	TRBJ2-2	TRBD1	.	TGTGCCAGCAGCTCTCCCCGGGACAGGGGCACCGGGGAGCTGTTTTTT	CASSSPRDRGTGELFF
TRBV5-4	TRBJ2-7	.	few	TGTGCCAGCAGCGAAAACATGTACGAGCAGTACTTC	CASSENMYEQYF
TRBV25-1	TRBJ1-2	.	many	TGTGCCAGCAGTGAAAGTGAGCCCCCGGATGGCTACACCTTC	CASSESEPPDGYTF
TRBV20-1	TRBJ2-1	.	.	TGCAGTGCTAGAGATCGCGCTAGCCGGAGGGGGGCCAATGAGCAGTTCTTC	CSARDRASRRGANEQFF
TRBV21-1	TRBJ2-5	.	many	.	CASREFGLYLCALTQYF
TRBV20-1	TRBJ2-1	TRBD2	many	TGCAGTGCTTTTCCGGCTAGCGGGGACAATGAGCAGTTCTTC	CSAFPASGDNEQFF
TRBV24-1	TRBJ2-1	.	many	TGTGCCACCGGGTGGACAGACAATGAGCAGTTCTTC	CATGWTDNEQFF
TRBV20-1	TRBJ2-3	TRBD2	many	TGCAGTGCCCGGCTGTTGGGGGAGGGCCGGGCAGATACGCAGTATTTT	CSARLLGEGRADTQYF
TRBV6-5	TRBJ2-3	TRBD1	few	TGTGCCAGCAGTTACGGGCAGGGGGCGAGCACAGATACGCAGTATTTT	CASSYGQGASTDTQYF
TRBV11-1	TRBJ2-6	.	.	TGTGCCAGCAGCCGACCCCAAGGGAGGACGTCAAACTTCGCCAACGTCCTGACTTTC	CASSRPQGRTSNFANVLTF
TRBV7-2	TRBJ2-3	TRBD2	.	TGTGCCAGCAGCTCCCGGGGGGGGAGCACAGATACGCAGTATTTT	CASSSRGGSTDTQYF
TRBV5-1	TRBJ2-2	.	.	TGCGCCAGCAGCCTCGGACAACGCGCGAACACCGGGGAGCTGTTTTTT	CASSLGQRANTGELFF
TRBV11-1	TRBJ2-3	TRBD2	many	TGTGCCAGCAGCTCGATACCACTAGCGGGAGTGGAAGATACGCAGTATTTT	CASSSIPLAGVEDTQYF
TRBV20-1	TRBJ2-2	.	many	TGCAGTGCTAGAGATCTCGCCCAGGGTAACACCGGGGAGCTGTTTTTT	CSARDLAQGNTGELFF
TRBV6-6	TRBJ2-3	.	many	TGTGCCAGCGGGACGGGAGATACGCAGTATTTT	CASGTGDTQYF